A selection of T cell receptor beta chains follows, all from one sample in a study of blood T cell repertoires in COVID-19. TCRdb keeps only in-frame clones here, not all; method: immunoSEQ multiplex PCR. The table shows over 200,000 clones, with around nine tenths occurring only once. The sequencing input was peripheral blood. These receptors were taken from a man aged 40-55 years who had recovered from COVID-19. The conserved cysteine and the conserved F or W are not part of the CDR3 here.

TRBV13	TRBJ2-7	ASSMNREQY
TRBV5-3	TRBJ2-7	ARSLKESGGDSPYEQY
TRBV11-3	TRBJ2-5	ASSLGQGSGKETQY
TRBV6-2/TRBV6-3	TRBJ2-3	ASSLSGTASTDTQY
TRBV10-2	TRBJ1-1	ASIADRTGAEAF
TRBV6-5	TRBJ1-1	ASGPGINTEAF
TRBV19	TRBJ1-5	ASSIAPRSNQPQH
TRBV11-2	TRBJ2-3	ASSRAGGLTDTQY
TRBV6-6	TRBJ2-1	ASSRTGPSYNEQF
TRBV19	TRBJ1-1	ASSLGQGLGTEAF
TRBV18	TRBJ2-7	ASSPLPGSAYEQY
TRBV19	TRBJ2-3	ASSMGGFGTDTQY
TRBV18	TRBJ2-1	ASSPWASGRVSRDNEQF
TRBV4-2	TRBJ2-5	ASSPRTSGLQETQY
TRBV30	TRBJ2-7	AHRTSDLYEQY
TRBV14	TRBJ2-7	ASSPGLSTVGEQY
TRBV14	TRBJ1-2	ASSQDRGQGRSYGYT
TRBV7-9	TRBJ2-5	ASSLGLAGGETQY
TRBV12-3/TRBV12-4	TRBJ2-3	ASGPRDTQY
TRBV6-1	TRBJ2-5	ASSEARLAGELQETQY
TRBV6-4	TRBJ2-3	ASSQTAGSTDTQY
TRBV6-5	TRBJ2-7	ASRHRGGTSYEQY
TRBV7-2	TRBJ2-5	ASSPGQTKETQY
TRBV5-4	TRBJ1-4	ASSLAGQVGKLF
TRBV5-5	TRBJ2-3	ASSFRTGNTDTQY
TRBV6-5	TRBJ1-5	ASSRTENQPQH
TRBV2	TRBJ2-3	ASRAGTSPSTDTQY
TRBV5-8	TRBJ2-7	ASSFFISVAGFVEY
TRBV29-1	TRBJ2-7	SVGLAGGEQY
TRBV29-1	TRBJ2-3	SVAVAGVADTQY
TRBV7-2	TRBJ2-7	ASSLGDAGYEQY